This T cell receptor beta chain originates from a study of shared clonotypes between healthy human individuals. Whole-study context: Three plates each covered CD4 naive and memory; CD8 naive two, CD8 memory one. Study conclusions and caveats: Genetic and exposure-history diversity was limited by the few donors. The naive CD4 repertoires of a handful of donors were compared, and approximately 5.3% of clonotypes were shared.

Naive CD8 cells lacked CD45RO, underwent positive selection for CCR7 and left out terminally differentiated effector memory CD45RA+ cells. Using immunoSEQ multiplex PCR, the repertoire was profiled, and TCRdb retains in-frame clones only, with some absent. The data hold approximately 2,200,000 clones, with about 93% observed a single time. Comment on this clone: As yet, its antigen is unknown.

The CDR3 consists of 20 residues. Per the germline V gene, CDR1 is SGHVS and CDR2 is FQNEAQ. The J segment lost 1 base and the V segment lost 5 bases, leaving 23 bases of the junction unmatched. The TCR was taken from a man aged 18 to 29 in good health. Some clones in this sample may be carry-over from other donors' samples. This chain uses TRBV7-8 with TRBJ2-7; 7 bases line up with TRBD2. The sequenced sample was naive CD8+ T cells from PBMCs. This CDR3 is CASSAAGRPRNWRQSYEQYF. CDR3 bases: TGTGCCAGCAGCGCCGCCGGGAGGCCCCGTAATTGGCGGCAGTCCTACGAGCAGTACTTC. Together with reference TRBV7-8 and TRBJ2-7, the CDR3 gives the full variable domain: GAGVSQSPRYKVAKRGQDVALRCDPISGHVSLFWYQQALGQGPEFLTYFQNEAQLDKSGLPSDRFFAERPEGSVSTLKIQRTQQEDSAVYLCASSAAGRPRNWRQSYEQYFGPGTRLTVT.